The present T cell receptor (beta chain) was sequenced within a study of identical twins (dated by TCRdb to the mid-2010s). Broadly, across the study: To test whether fetal clonotypes persist, this study deep-sequenced TCR alpha and beta repertoires from monozygotic twins, from unrelated adults of various ages, and from cord blood. To rule out contamination, replicate twin experiments were performed at different times with different library preparation protocols. Summary of the overall study and its limitations: Fewer insertions were carried by abundant cord blood beta clonotypes; a weaker similar trend was observed in young adult naive repertoires, while no such trend was observed in memory repertoires. Because the same donors could not be followed over many years, the conclusions relied on cross-sectional statistical analysis. Recombination models systematically underestimated out-of-frame TCR alpha sharing in monozygotic twins but agreed with sharing between unrelated individuals. In beta out-of-frame sequences, excess twin sharing was weaker, because having fewer shared sequences lowered the signal-to-noise ratio. Compared with coincidental sharing between unrelated individuals, out-of-frame TCR alpha sequences shared between twins had an excess of sequences with low generation probability. Invariant T cells such as MAIT and iNKT could partly confound zero-insertion analyses, although diverse VJ usage argued against such confounding for most clonotypes.

CDR1 SGHRS and CDR2 YFSETQ are derived from the germline V gene. V is cut by 0 bases and J by 5 bases, and the space between the germline ends is 12 bases. The CDR3 numbers 15 residues from cysteine through phenylalanine. The retained sequence is limited to the CDR3, 45 bases, with the frame set at the first base. Receptors were amplified or captured by 5' RACE. This sample was sequenced with an Illumina HiSeq 2000. Template switching added a universal primer binding site, and the final cDNA carried a unique molecular identifier that allowed TCR cDNA molecules to be counted accurately. Specific primers in the conserved constant-segment region were used to synthesize first-strand cDNA for TCR alpha and beta chains. To control for contamination, each cDNA library was double barcoded with a SMART-Mk sample barcode plus Illumina barcodes. TruSeq adapter sequences and Illumina sample barcodes were added in two successive PCR steps. The Illumina HiSeq platform was used with custom primers to sequence TCR alpha and beta cDNA libraries. Regarding the original processing steps: MiGEC was used to process raw reads and extract unique molecular identifiers, and MiXCR was used to find CDR3 positions. Recombination models were inferred per individual with the repgenHMM and IGoR tools using an EM algorithm. The tcR package in R was used for shared clonotype analysis, with sharing normalized by the product of cloneset sizes. Out-of-frame nonproductive sequences were analyzed to study raw recombination free of thymic and clonal selection effects. The raw public reads went through TCRdb reprocessing: fastp at Q25, MiXCR clone calling, in-frame beta chains kept. Rows merge per CDR3 protein into single entries with the most common DNA and genes. The authors' filters were not applied to this entry. This sample gives fewer than 800,000 distinct CDR3 sequences in total; under 8.5% of them show up just once. The ten largest clones take up 1.5% to 2% of the sample.

There are many counts of this clonotype. There is no known antigen for this receptor. It has no much larger one-base neighbor in the sample; base qualities were not kept. Every donor was a healthy Caucasian. The twin cohort consisted of three pairs of female monozygotic twins, all aged roughly 18 to 29 years. Peripheral blood mononuclear cells were the source from which RNA for the TCR libraries was isolated. These data were also reused for a study on yellow fever vaccine responses in identical twins. Taken from the second paper: According to the authors, in identical twins the way T cells responded to vaccination appeared partly convergent and partly personalized. In the study, vaccine-responding T cell clones were precisely tracked in identical twins.

The sequence derives from a young woman in good health. Sequenced material: PBMCs. The sequence links TRBV5-1 to TRBJ2-1; a tentative D match to TRBD2 spans 5 bases. The DNA sequence reads TGCGCCAGCAGCTTGGGCGACTTGAGGGACAATGAGCAGTTCTTC. This yields the protein CASSLGDLRDNEQFF. With the portions outside the CDR3 filled from the reference TRBV5-1 and TRBJ2-1 genes, the complete variable region becomes KAGVTQTPRYLIKTRGQQVTLSCSPISGHRSVSWYQQTPGQGLQFLFEYFSETQRNKGNFPGRFSGRQFSNSRSEMNVSTLELGDSALYLCASSLGDLRDNEQFFGPGTRLTVL.